These 27 T cell receptor beta chains came from one sample sequenced in a study of Ad26.COV2.S vaccination and SARS-CoV-2 variants. The treatment is: some 19 received Ad26.COV2.S at low or high dose, single or two shots; about five received placebo; per-sample allocation not given. Samples analyzed were those drawn on day 63 after the first vaccine or placebo injection. Generated by immunoSEQ multiplex PCR, the TCRdb table keeps only in-frame clones and is missing some. The table includes about 350,000 clones, approximately 90% detected once. Sequenced here: peripheral blood, sampled in a trial of Ad26.COV2.S vaccine versus placebo. The source is a person aged 18-60 years who received the Ad26.COV2.S COVID-19 vaccine or a placebo.

The V and J genes are TRBV18 and TRBJ1-4; 9 bases are a match to TRBD1. CDR1 and CDR2 (germline): KGHSH, LQKENI. The CDR3 length is 16 residues. Unmatched junction bases numbered 8, after V lost 2 bases and J lost 7 bases. In nucleotides, the CDR3 is TGTGCCAGCTCACCAGGACAGGGGAGTTTAAGTGAAAAACTGTTTTTT. Amino acid sequence: CASSPGQGSLSEKLFF.

The chain couples TRBV29-1 to TRBJ2-7; D assignment may be TRBD1 or TRBD2 (5 bases each). Germline V gives CDR1 SQVTM, CDR2 ANQGSEA. The germline V and J ends were trimmed by 3 bases and 6 bases, with 15 bases remaining between them. The CDR3 is made up of 13 amino acids. CDR3 sequence (DNA): TGCAGCGTTGAGGGCCTGGGTGGGGGCGAGCAGTACTTC. Protein product: CSVEGLGGGEQYF.

The J gene is TRBJ2-1, the V gene TRBV7-9; TRBD2 agrees at 12 bases. CDR1 is SEHNR and CDR2 is FQNEAQ in the germline V gene (reference sequence). This CDR3 comprises 15 residues. J was trimmed by 4 bases and V by 4 bases; bases with no gene match: 2. CDR3 nucleotides: TGTGCCAGCAGCTCGGGGACTAGCGGGTACAATGAGCAGTTCTTC. This translates into CASSSGTSGYNEQFF.

V is TRBV29-1 and J is TRBJ1-4, with TRBD1 matching 11 bases. With 6 bases clipped from V and 8 bases from J, the junction kept 5 bases outside the gene matches. There are 13 residues in the CDR3. Germline CDR1 SQVTM, CDR2 ANQGSEA. CDR3 in amino acids: CSVAGQGVEKLFF. DNA for the CDR3: TGCAGCGTCGCGGGACAGGGGGTGGAAAAACTGTTTTTT.

The gene calls are TRBV6-5 and TRBJ1-2; D gene uncertain. Looked up from germline, CDR1 is MNHEY and CDR2 is SVGAGI. The CDR3 is 14 residues long. Trimming left V 5 bases short and J 1 base short, with 11 bases between. The CDR3 spells CASSPGRVNYGYTF. Here the CDR3 DNA reads TGTGCCAGCAGTCCCGGACGGGTTAACTATGGCTACACCTTC.

V and J are TRBV5-1 and TRBJ1-4; D uncertain. Trimming cost V 0 bases and J 6 bases, with 9 bases left between them. Germline V gene lookup returns CDR1 SGHRS and CDR2 YFSETQ. The CDR3 is made up of 14 amino acids. CDR3 residues: CASSLDSGDEKLFF. In DNA form, the CDR3 reads TGCGCCAGCAGCTTGGACAGCGGGGATGAAAAACTGTTTTTT.

This rearrangement joins TRBV6-8 to TRBJ2-7, with D perhaps matching TRBD1 (6 bases). The V and J ends lost 0 bases and 7 bases respectively, with 13 bases between them. In germline, CDR1 is MNHGY, CDR2 SAAAGT. CDR3 length: 14 residues. CDR3 bases: TGTGCCAGCAGTTACTCCACAGGGCTTCGGGAGCAGTACTTC. It codes for CASSYSTGLREQYF.

The chain has TRBV7-9 and TRBJ2-2, with D uncertain. Germline CDR1 is SEHNR and CDR2 is FQNEAQ (reference sequence). The CDR3 totals 14 residues. Trimming left V 5 bases short and J 7 bases short, with 14 bases between. CDR3 DNA: TGTGCCAGCAGCCTAGACCTCCGGCTCGGGGAGCTGTTTTTT. This encodes CASSLDLRLGELFF.

The CDR3 is CASSPPTGGNQPQHF. DNA of the CDR3: TGTGCCAGCAGCCCGCCCACAGGGGGGAATCAGCCCCAGCATTTT. This chain joins TRBV21-1 and TRBJ1-5; TRBD1 is taken as the D call from the table, unchecked against the DNA. TRBV21-1 is a documented pseudogene. The CDR3 extends over 15 amino acids.

This clone has just one count. This chain joins TRBV19 and TRBJ2-1, with 9 bases fitting TRBD2. Germline values: CDR1 LNHDA, CDR2 SQIVND (reference sequence). V lost 0 bases and J lost 7; bases outside the gene matches: 10. The CDR3 extends over 17 amino acids. The CDR3: CASSIDRAGGPLNEQFF. CDR3 coding DNA: TGTGCCAGTAGTATAGATAGGGCGGGAGGGCCTCTGAATGAGCAGTTCTTC.

In this sample, this clone turned up once. The chain employs TRBV18 and TRBJ1-1; possibly TRBD1 for D (6 bases). There are 13 residues in the CDR3. Trimming removed 6 bases at V and 6 bases at J, with 14 bases between. In germline, CDR1 is KGHSH, CDR2 LQKENI. CDR3 in amino acids: CASSKGGVAEAFF. The CDR3 DNA sequence: TGTGCCAGCTCTAAGGGGGGGGTTGCTGAAGCTTTCTTT.

The DNA for the CDR3 is TGTGCCAGCAGCCCTCAGCGGGGGGGTATTGATGAGCAGTTCTTC. Protein sequence: CASSPQRGGIDEQFF. The chain is built from TRBV7-9 and TRBJ2-1; 10 nucleotides agree with TRBD2. The junction had 9 bases not matched to a gene; V was cut back by 5 bases and J by 8 bases. In germline, CDR1 is SEHNR, CDR2 FQNEAQ (reference sequence). The CDR3 is 15 amino acids.

The chain is built from TRBV18 and TRBJ2-3, with 8 bases fitting TRBD1. The germline CDR1 and CDR2 sequences are KGHSH and LQKENI. The V gene end was trimmed by 3 bases and the J gene end by 2 bases; junction bases not matched to a gene: 7. This CDR3 is 16 amino acids long. The CDR3 DNA reads TGTGCCAGCTCACCTTGGCAGGGGGCTCACACAGATACGCAGTATTTT. It yields the protein CASSPWQGAHTDTQYF.

V and J are TRBV7-9 and TRBJ1-4; 7 bases are shared with TRBD1. The CDR3 totals 15 residues. J lost 7 bases, V lost 1 base, and 6 bases had no gene match. CDR1 is SEHNR, CDR2 FQNEAQ, per germline (reference sequence). The CDR3 loop reads CASSLVQGRSEKLFF. In nucleotides, the CDR3 is TGTGCCAGCAGCTTAGTACAGGGGCGGAGTGAAAAACTGTTTTTT.

The chain joins TRBV2 to TRBJ2-7, with a tentative D call TRBD1 (6 bases). The CDR3 totals 13 residues. The germline V gene encodes CDR1 SNHLY and CDR2 FYNNEI. V was shortened by 8 bases and J by 2 bases, with 13 bases between the two germline ends. Here the CDR3 reads CASVKDSTYEQYF. CDR3 bases: TGTGCCAGCGTTAAGGACAGCACCTACGAGCAGTACTTC.

The rearrangement joins TRBV7-9 to TRBJ2-5; D is undetermined. V dropped 0 bases and J dropped 5 bases, with 10 bases sitting between them. CDR1 is SEHNR, CDR2 FQNEAQ, per germline (reference sequence). There are 14 residues in the CDR3. The CDR3 here is CASSLAAAAETQYF. The CDR3 nucleotides read TGTGCCAGCAGCTTAGCGGCGGCTGCGGAGACCCAGTACTTC.

The V and J genes are TRBV7-2 and TRBJ2-2; no clear D. Germline CDR1 is SGHTA and CDR2 is FQGNSA. This CDR3 has 14 residues. The V gene lost 2 bases and the J gene lost 2 bases, with 6 bases spanning the gap. The CDR3 DNA sequence: TGTGCCAGCAGCTTAAACGAAAACACCGGGGAGCTGTTTTTT. This codes for CASSLNENTGELFF.

The chain has TRBV3-1 (or the pseudogene TRBV3-2) and TRBJ2-5; TRBD2 is a possible D gene (6 bases). CDR1 and CDR2 from the germline V gene are LGHDT and YNNKEL (reference sequence). Trimming left V 1 base short and J 5 bases short, with 11 bases between. This CDR3 comprises 14 residues. The CDR3 loop is CASSQVSAGETQYF. CDR3 bases: TGTGCCAGCAGCCAAGTATCGGCGGGGGAGACCCAGTACTTC.

This chain uses TRBV12-3 or TRBV12-4 with TRBJ1-1, with D perhaps matching TRBD1 (6 bases). The CDR3 runs to 13 residues. The V end was cut by 1 base, the J end by 5 bases, with 8 bases between. The CDR3 here is CASSLERGTEAFF. CDR3 in DNA: TGTGCCAGCAGTTTAGAGAGGGGGACTGAAGCTTTCTTT.

For the CDR3, the DNA is TGTGCCAGCTCACCAAGCACAGTGGATCAGCCCCAGCATTTT. It yields the protein CASSPSTVDQPQHF. The V call is TRBV18, the J call TRBJ1-5; D gene unclear. Germline lookup yields CDR1 KGHSH and CDR2 LQKENI. V gave up 2 bases and J gave up 5 bases, with 10 bases separating them. The CDR3 has 14 amino acids.

This chain links TRBV9 with TRBJ2-5; TRBD2 aligns across 15 bases. Germline V gene sequence: CDR1 SGDLS, CDR2 YYNGEE. The V segment lost 3 bases and the J segment 2 bases; nucleotides outside the gene matches: 11. The CDR3 sequence is 19 residues long. The CDR3 bases are TGTGCCAGCAGCGCAGCCCCGGGACTAGCGGGGGGTGAACAAGAGACCCAGTACTTC. Translated: CASSAAPGLAGGEQETQYF. Supplemented by reference TRBV9 and TRBJ2-5, the full variable domain reads DSGVTQTPKHLITATGQRVTLRCSPRSGDLSVYWYQQSLDQGLQFLIQYYNGEERAKGNILERFSAQQFPDLHSELNLSSLELGDSALYFCASSAAPGLAGGEQETQYFGPGTRLLVL.

This chain links TRBV27 with TRBJ1-4; 8 bases are shared with TRBD1. The CDR3 has 15 amino acids. Trimming took 6 bases from V and 7 from J; bases not matched to a gene: 10. CDR1 and CDR2 from the germline V gene are MNHEY and SMNVEV (reference sequence). This CDR3 is CASSSQTGEAEKLFF. In DNA form, the CDR3 reads TGTGCCAGCAGCTCTCAGACAGGGGAGGCTGAAAAACTGTTTTTT.

The genes are TRBV5-1 and TRBJ1-1, with D perhaps TRBD1 (6 bases). Trimming pared 5 bases from V and 0 bases from J, leaving 11 bases between. The CDR3 is 14 amino acids. Looked up from germline, CDR1 is SGHRS and CDR2 is YFSETQ. The CDR3 loop reads CASRGGLVNTEAFF. The CDR3, as DNA: TGCGCCAGCAGAGGGGGTCTAGTGAACACTGAAGCTTTCTTT.

The rearrangement joins TRBV30 to TRBJ1-1; possibly TRBD1 for D (6 bases). This CDR3 region has 14 residues. In germline, CDR1 is GTSNPN, CDR2 SVGIG (reference sequence). Trimming removed 3 bases at V and 1 base at J, with 12 bases between. This chain's CDR3 is CAWSRGHPNTEAFF. The CDR3 nucleotides read TGTGCCTGGAGCCGGGGACATCCGAACACTGAAGCTTTCTTT.

The chain carries TRBV5-1 and TRBJ2-7; the D is unclear. Germline CDR1 and CDR2: SGHRS and YFSETQ. CDR3 size: 12 residues. Trimming took off 3 bases at V and 5 bases at J, with 9 bases between the two ends. The CDR3, as DNA: TGCGCCAGCAGCTCCGAGGTGAACGAGCAGTACTTC. Translating it yields CASSSEVNEQYF.

The chain joins TRBV9 to TRBJ1-2, with 7 nucleotides matching TRBD1. The germline CDR1 and CDR2 sequences are SGDLS and YYNGEE. CDR3 size: 15 residues. Germline trimming cut 0 bases from V and 4 bases from J; bases unmatched to any gene: 6. CDR3 amino acids: CASSVDWGQSYGYTF. As DNA, the CDR3 is TGTGCCAGCAGCGTAGATTGGGGACAGAGCTATGGCTACACCTTC. Drawing the rest from reference TRBV9 and TRBJ1-2, the complete variable domain is DSGVTQTPKHLITATGQRVTLRCSPRSGDLSVYWYQQSLDQGLQFLIQYYNGEERAKGNILERFSAQQFPDLHSELNLSSLELGDSALYFCASSVDWGQSYGYTFGSGTRLTVV.

This sequence joins TRBV29-1 and TRBJ1-1; 9 positions agree with TRBD1. After removal of 2 bases from V and 5 bases from J, the junction contained 6 bases not matched to a gene. Germline values: CDR1 SQVTM, CDR2 ANQGSEA. The CDR3 covers 14 residues. The DNA for the CDR3 is TGCAGCGTTGAACGAGGGACAGGGTCTACTGAAGCTTTCTTT. Amino acids: CSVERGTGSTEAFF.